These T cell receptor beta chains were read from a single sample in a study of T cell repertoires in cytomegalovirus infection. MiXCR, applied by TCRdb to the reads, yields one record per CDR3 protein. In the table there are roughly 230,000 distinct CDR3 sequences, around 6.2% of which are singletons. Sample: PBMCs. These receptors all stem from a human donor in good health (CMV status not recorded). Some clones in this sample may be carry-over from other donors' samples. The CDR3 runs from the conserved cysteine through the conserved F or W. A D gene is named only where the DNA matches it firmly. A clone size is listed for some rows: how often the clone was seen (once, few, many), or a class if it is expanded.

v_call	clone_size	j_call	d_call	cdr3_aa	cdr3_nt
TRBV29-1	many	TRBJ2-1	TRBD2	CSVGTSGGYNEQFF	TGCAGCGTTGGGACTAGCGGGGGCTACAATGAGCAGTTCTTC
TRBV3-1	-	TRBJ2-5	-	CASSHPWSF	TGTGCCAGCAGCCACCCCTGGAGTTTC
TRBV19	many	TRBJ1-2	-	CASSNWPEYYGYTF	TGTGCCAGTAGTAATTGGCCGGAGTACTATGGCTACACCTTC
TRBV11-3	many	TRBJ1-1	-	CASSLDGLNTEAFF	TGTGCCAGCAGCTTAGACGGGCTCAACACTGAAGCTTTCTTT
TRBV7-6	-	TRBJ2-2	TRBD2	CASSPRGGGASPGELFF	TGTGCCAGCAGCCCCCGGGGCGGGGGGGCTTCTCCCGGGGAGCTGTTTTTT
TRBV28	-	TRBJ2-7	-	CASSKGVVEQYF	TGTGCCAGCAGTAAAGGGGTGGTGGAGCAGTACTTC
TRBV7-8	many	TRBJ1-1	-	CASSLDNTEAFF	TGTGCCAGCAGCTTAGATAACACTGAAGCTTTCTTT
TRBV29-1	-	TRBJ1-4	-	CSVDITGEKLFF	TGCAGCGTTGATATTACAGGTGAAAAACTGTTTTTT
TRBV27	few	TRBJ2-2	-	CASRRRYTGELFF	TGTGCCAGCAGGAGGAGATACACCGGGGAGCTGTTTTTT
TRBV12-5	many	TRBJ2-5	-	CASGAFHGAGAGRAETQYF	TGTGCTAGTGGTGCTTTTCATGGGGCGGGGGCAGGACGAGCAGAGACCCAGTACTTC
TRBV5-1	many	TRBJ1-4	TRBD1	CASSSRDSTNEKLFF	TGCGCCAGCAGCTCCAGGGACAGTACTAATGAAAAACTGTTTTTT
TRBV7-8	many	TRBJ1-6	-	CASSLAGTNHSPLHF	TGTGCCAGCAGCTTAGCAGGGACTAATCATTCACCCCTCCACTTT
TRBV6-2/TRBV6-3	few	TRBJ1-5	-	CASSYLRQGNQPQHF	TGTGCCAGCAGTTACCTCCGCCAGGGCAATCAGCCCCAGCATTTT
TRBV7-2	many	TRBJ2-2	-	CASSLRTLQTGELFF	TGTGCCAGCAGCTTAAGGACATTACAAACCGGGGAGCTGTTTTTT
TRBV7-2	many	TRBJ1-2	-	CASSLVALNYGYTF	TGTGCCAGCAGCTTAGTTGCTCTTAACTATGGCTACACCTTC
TRBV6-2/TRBV6-3	many	TRBJ2-7	TRBD2	CASSYVLAGNEQYF	TGTGCCAGCAGTTACGTACTAGCGGGGAACGAGCAGTACTTC
TRBV5-5	many	TRBJ2-7	-	CASSAGDRLYEQYF	TGTGCCAGCAGCGCGGGGGACAGGCTGTACGAGCAGTACTTC
TRBV20-1	many	TRBJ1-2	TRBD1	CSARGIQGYYGYTF	TGCAGTGCTAGAGGAATACAGGGGTACTATGGCTACACCTTC
TRBV28	-	TRBJ2-5	TRBD1	CASRRPGTGEMETQYF	TGTGCCAGCAGACGTCCCGGGACAGGGGAAATGGAGACCCAGTACTTC
TRBV23-1	many	TRBJ1-3	-	CASSQIPRQGCPSSGNTIYF	TGCGCCAGCAGTCAAATCCCTCGGCAGGGGTGTCCCAGCTCTGGAAACACCATATATTTT
TRBV18	many	TRBJ2-3	-	CASSPGQGIVDTQYF	TGTGCCAGCTCACCAGGGCAGGGGATCGTAGATACGCAGTATTTT
TRBV5-1	many	TRBJ2-1	TRBD1	CASSQGAYNEQFF	TGCGCCAGCAGTCAGGGGGCCTACAATGAGCAGTTCTTC
TRBV2	few	TRBJ1-2	-	CASSEGQGTNYGYTF	TGTGCCAGCAGTGAGGGGCAGGGCACTAACTATGGCTACACCTTC
TRBV7-2	many	TRBJ2-3	TRBD1	CASSFGTAYTDTQYF	TGTGCCAGCAGCTTTGGGACAGCTTACACAGATACGCAGTATTTT
TRBV6-6	many	TRBJ1-5	TRBD1	CASSYLPPGQAYNQPQHF	TGTGCCAGCAGTTACCTACCCCCGGGACAGGCCTACAATCAGCCCCAGCATTTT
TRBV20-1	many	TRBJ1-5	-	CSAGGGGPHNQPQHF	TGCAGTGCCGGAGGCGGGGGGCCTCACAATCAGCCCCAGCATTTT
TRBV27	many	TRBJ1-6	TRBD1	CASSSDTRQGNSPLHF	TGTGCCAGCAGTTCCGACACTCGACAGGGGAATTCACCCCTCCACTTT
TRBV7-3	many	TRBJ1-1	-	CASSFPPLLTALNTEAFF	TGTGCCAGCAGCTTCCCGCCCCTCCTGACAGCGCTGAACACTGAAGCTTTCTTT
TRBV7-6	many	TRBJ2-7	-	CASSLTRGAYEQYF	TGTGCCAGCAGCTTAACCAGGGGGGCCTACGAGCAGTACTTC
TRBV7-3	many	TRBJ2-2	TRBD1	CASSRRGGVAGELFF	TGTGCCAGCAGCCGCCGAGGGGGCGTAGCCGGGGAGCTGTTTTTT
TRBV2	many	TRBJ2-7	TRBD1	CASGYRGGPDEQYF	TGTGCCAGCGGTTACAGGGGCGGACCGGACGAGCAGTACTTC
TRBV6-6	many	TRBJ1-5	-	CASSYSEQGVRKPQHF	TGTGCCAGCAGTTACTCGGAACAGGGCGTACGGAAGCCCCAGCATTTT
TRBV7-2	many	TRBJ2-3	TRBD2	CASSLRGGRTDTQYF	TGTGCCAGCAGCCTGCGGGGGGGCCGGACAGATACGCAGTATTTT
TRBV12-3/TRBV12-4	many	TRBJ1-2	-	CASSLKGYGYTF	TGTGCCAGCAGTTTAAAAGGCTATGGCTACACCTTC
TRBV3-1	many	TRBJ2-2	-	CASSQPGELFF	TGTGCCAGCAGCCAACCCGGGGAGCTGTTTTTT
TRBV6-2/TRBV6-3	many	TRBJ2-7	TRBD1	CASTTTGEYEQYF	TGTGCCAGCACCACGACAGGGGAGTACGAGCAGTACTTC
TRBV28	many	TRBJ1-6	TRBD1	CASTPTGFGDSPLHF	TGTGCCAGCACCCCGACAGGGTTTGGCGATTCACCCCTCCACTTT
TRBV6-1	many	TRBJ1-1	-	CASSVQGWTEAFF	TGTGCCAGCAGTGTACAGGGATGGACTGAAGCTTTCTTT
TRBV20-1	many	TRBJ2-3	-	CSARHGDTQYF	TGCAGTGCTAGACACGGGGATACGCAGTATTTT
TRBV5-6	-	TRBJ2-2	TRBD1	CASSRLDRGDTGELFF	TGTGCCAGCAGCCGACTGGACAGGGGGGACACCGGGGAGCTGTTTTTT
TRBV12-3/TRBV12-4	many	TRBJ2-1	-	CASSFGVRTLDEQFF	TGTGCCAGCAGTTTCGGGGTTCGGACATTAGATGAGCAGTTCTTC
TRBV7-6	many	TRBJ1-1	-	CASSFGSQILNTEAFF	TGTGCCAGCAGCTTCGGGTCGCAGATCTTGAACACTGAAGCTTTCTTT
TRBV19	many	TRBJ1-3	-	CASSILTVNSGNTIYF	TGTGCCAGTAGTATTTTGACGGTGAACTCTGGAAACACCATATATTTT
TRBV28	-	TRBJ1-4	-	CASGQRPRWEKLFF	TGTGCCAGCGGTCAGCGGCCCCGTTGGGAAAAACTGTTTTTT
TRBV25-1	many	TRBJ1-5	-	CASSGDSHPYSNQPQHF	TGTGCCAGCAGTGGTGACAGCCACCCGTATAGCAATCAGCCCCAGCATTTT
TRBV19	many	TRBJ1-3	TRBD1	CASSFLGQGTSGNTIYF	TGTGCCAGTAGTTTCCTGGGACAGGGGACCTCTGGAAACACCATATATTTT
TRBV30	-	TRBJ1-1	-	CAWSSGPEAFF	TGTGCCTGGAGCTCCGGACCTGAAGCTTTCTTT